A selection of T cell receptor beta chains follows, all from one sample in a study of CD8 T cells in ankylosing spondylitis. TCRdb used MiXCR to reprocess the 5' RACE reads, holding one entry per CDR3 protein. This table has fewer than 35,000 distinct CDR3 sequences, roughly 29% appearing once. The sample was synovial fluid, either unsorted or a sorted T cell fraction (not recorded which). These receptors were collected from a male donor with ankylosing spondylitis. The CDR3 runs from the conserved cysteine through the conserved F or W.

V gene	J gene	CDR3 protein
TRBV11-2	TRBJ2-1	CASSSPRKSNEQFF
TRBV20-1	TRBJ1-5	CSASVDRAGTGIAHQPQHF
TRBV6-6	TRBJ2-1	CASSLLVDHEQFF
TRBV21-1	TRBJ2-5	CASSKSFKKGKKTQYF
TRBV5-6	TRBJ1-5	CASSLFRGEGNQPQHF
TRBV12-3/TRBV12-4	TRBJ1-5	CASSLGQGADSNQPQHF
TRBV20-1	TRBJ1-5	CSASRSNQPQHF
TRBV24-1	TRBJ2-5	CATSDSMTDRTAQETQYF
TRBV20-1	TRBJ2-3	CSAPRGLAGGRGNTDTQYF
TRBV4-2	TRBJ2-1	CASSQLTLAPPYNEQFF
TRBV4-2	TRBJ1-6	CASSQDRGEGSPLHF
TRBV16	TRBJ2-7	CASSQSSAMSYEQYF
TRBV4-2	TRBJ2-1	CARVPPRFHNEQFF
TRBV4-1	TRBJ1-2	CASSQDRGTGRAGGYTF
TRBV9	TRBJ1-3	CASSLGQGNTIYF
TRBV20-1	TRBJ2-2	CSAPRLALNTGELFF
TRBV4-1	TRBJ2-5	CASSQGLWTSGRKSLQETQYF
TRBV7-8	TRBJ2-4	CASSLWTGAKNIQYF
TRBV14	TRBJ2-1	CASSELGEPYNEQFF
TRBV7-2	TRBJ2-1	CASSLGSGISYNEQFF
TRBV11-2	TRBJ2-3	CASSPGNPDTQYF
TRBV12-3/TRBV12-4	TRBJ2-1	CASSPGRLAGGNEQFF
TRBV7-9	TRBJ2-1	CASSPLPRGDNEQFF
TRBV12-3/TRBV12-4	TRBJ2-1	CASRTYNEQFF
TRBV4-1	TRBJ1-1	CASSRILRGLNTEAFF
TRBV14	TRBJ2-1	CASSHGAGRYNEQFF
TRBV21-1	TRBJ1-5	CASGQRWSKDQPQHF
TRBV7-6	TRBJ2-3	CASKDGLAGEISTDTQYF
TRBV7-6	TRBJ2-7	CASSLGPNYEQYF
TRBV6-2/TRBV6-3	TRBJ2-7	CASSYWTSGRGEQYF
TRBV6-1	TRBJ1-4	CASSAGETNEKLFF
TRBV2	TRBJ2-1	CATRGTGPPEQFF
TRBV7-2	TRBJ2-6	CASPVGPGGFGANVLTF
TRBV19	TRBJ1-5	CASSTGHNNQPQHF
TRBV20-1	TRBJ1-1	CSAPGMRTEAFF
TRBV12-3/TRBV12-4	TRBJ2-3	CASNRRGSRDTQYF